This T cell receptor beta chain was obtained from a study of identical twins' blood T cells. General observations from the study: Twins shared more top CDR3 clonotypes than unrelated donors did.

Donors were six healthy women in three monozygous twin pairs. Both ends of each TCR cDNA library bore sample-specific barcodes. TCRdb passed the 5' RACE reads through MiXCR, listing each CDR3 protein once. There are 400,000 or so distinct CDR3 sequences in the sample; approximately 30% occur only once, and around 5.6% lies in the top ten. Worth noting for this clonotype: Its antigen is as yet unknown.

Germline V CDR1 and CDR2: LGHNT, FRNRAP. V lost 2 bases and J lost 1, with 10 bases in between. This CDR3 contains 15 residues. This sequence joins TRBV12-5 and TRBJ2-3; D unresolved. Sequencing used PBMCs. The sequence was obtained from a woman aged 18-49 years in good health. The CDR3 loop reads CASGLSLAGTDTQYF. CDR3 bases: TGTGCTAGTGGTTTGTCTCTGGCGGGCACAGATACGCAGTATTTT.